The rows below give T cell receptor beta chains drawn from one sample of a study of blood T cell repertoires in COVID-19. Measured with immunoSEQ multiplex PCR; TCRdb has only the in-frame clones, and not every one. The sample lists 150,000 to 200,000 clones; roughly 87% were seen once. Source material: peripheral blood. The receptors stem from a man in his late teens or twenties who had recovered from COVID-19. The CDR3 runs from the conserved cysteine through the conserved F or W. Fields, in order: J gene, V gene, clone size, D gene, CDR3 protein, CDR3 DNA. The D gene is left open where the match is weak. Where a row states a size, it is once, few, many or the class of an expanded clone; other rows omit it.

TRBJ1-6 | TRBV7-2 | . | . | CASSLVQGHNSPLHF | TGTGCCAGCAGCTTAGTACAGGGCCATAATTCACCCCTCCACTTT
TRBJ2-5 | TRBV5-1 | . | . | CASSLGGLTSPGETQYF | TGCGCCAGCAGCTTGGGGGGCCTAACTAGCCCCGGAGAGACCCAGTACTTC
TRBJ2-5 | TRBV28 | . | . | CASSLVADNEETQYF | TGTGCCAGCAGTTTGGTAGCGGACAATGAAGAGACCCAGTACTTC
TRBJ2-1 | TRBV7-8 | . | TRBD2 | CASRNGLAGSNEQFF | TGTGCCAGCAGAAACGGACTAGCGGGAAGCAATGAGCAGTTCTTC
TRBJ1-5 | TRBV7-2 | . | . | CASRSRHGGGEPQHF | TGTGCCAGCAGATCCAGACATGGGGGGGGCGAGCCCCAGCATTTT
TRBJ2-7 | TRBV27 | . | TRBD1 | CASSPTGRSSYEQYF | TGTGCCAGCAGTCCGACAGGGAGAAGCTCCTACGAGCAGTACTTC
TRBJ2-5 | TRBV12-3/TRBV12-4 | . | . | CASSWGEETQYF | TGTGCCAGCAGTTGGGGGGAAGAGACCCAGTACTTC
TRBJ2-2 | TRBV2 | . | TRBD2 | CASSDYVTSGLTGELFF | TGTGCCAGCAGTGACTATGTGACTAGCGGACTCACCGGGGAGCTGTTTTTT
TRBJ2-1 | TRBV5-6 | . | TRBD1 | CASSRRQGAGSEQFF | TGTGCCAGCAGCCGGCGACAGGGGGCGGGAAGTGAGCAGTTCTTC
TRBJ2-5 | TRBV27 | . | TRBD2 | CASSPWGSGRETQYF | TGTGCCAGCAGTCCATGGGGTAGCGGGAGAGAGACCCAGTACTTC
TRBJ2-1 | TRBV9 | . | TRBD2 | CASSLGGGSNNEQFF | TGTGCCAGCAGCCTCGGGGGAGGGAGCAACAATGAGCAGTTCTTC
TRBJ2-7 | TRBV6-2/TRBV6-3 | once | . | CASSYPATYEQYF | TGTGCCAGCAGTTACCCTGCTACCTACGAGCAGTACTTC
TRBJ2-1 | TRBV29-1 | . | . | CSVVRDSSSNEQFF | TGCAGCGTTGTAAGGGACTCGAGCTCCAATGAGCAGTTCTTC
TRBJ1-4 | TRBV9 | . | TRBD1 | CASSARTGFNEKLFF | TGTGCCAGCAGCGCTCGGACAGGTTTTAATGAAAAACTGTTTTTT
TRBJ1-2 | TRBV5-1 | . | . | CASSLVANYGYTF | TGCGCCAGCAGCTTGGTCGCTAACTATGGCTACACCTTC
TRBJ2-3 | TRBV5-6 | . | . | CASSFPVSGTDTQYF | TGTGCCAGCAGCTTCCCGGTATCCGGCACAGATACGCAGTATTTT